This T cell receptor beta chain was recovered during a study of cytomegalovirus exposure and HLA in healthy donors. At the level of the study: The Caucasian-associated ancestry cluster contained approximately 81% of the approximately 400 genotyped donors.

With respect to this clone: What it binds is unknown. Other DNA sequences in the same sample also yield this CDR3.

The study ran its PCR with 60 Vbeta and 13 Jbeta primers. Profiling relied on immunoSEQ multiplex PCR, and the TCRdb table lists in-frame clones only, not all of them. The sample yields 180,000 or so clones, approximately 80% seen once. The CDR3 consists of 18 residues. The V end was cut by 6 bases, the J end by 1 base, with 25 bases between. CDR1 and CDR2 (germline): SGHAT, FQNNGV. General observations from the study: Using the classifier, cytomegalovirus status was reportedly diagnosed with high specificity and sensitivity. TCR beta chain V- and J-gene trimming was linked, in a later analysis, to a missense variant in DCLRE1C.

Sequencing input: PBMCs. This receptor was obtained from a female donor in good health and CMV-seronegative. This chain joins TRBV11-2 and TRBJ2-7; D may be TRBD2 (6 bases). CDR3 sequence reads: CASSPISRRTGVSYEQYF. The CDR3 nucleotides are TGTGCCAGCAGTCCTATAAGTCGAAGAACGGGGGTGTCCTACGAGCAGTACTTC.